Below, one TCR beta chain is given with its context. These data are taken from a study of shared clonotypes between healthy human individuals. The V gene's germline CDR1 is SEHNR and CDR2 FQNEAQ (reference sequence). The germline V and J ends were trimmed by 2 bases and 3 bases, with 14 bases remaining between them. The CDR3 sequence is 16 residues long. Some clones are missing from TCRdb's copy, which holds only in-frame ones; the method was immunoSEQ multiplex PCR. The data contain approximately 720,000 clones, just over 90% of them singletons. Terminally differentiated effector memory CD45RA+ cells were excluded by CCR7 positive selection of CD45RO-negative cells.

The receptor was derived from a man in his thirties or forties in good health. Input material: naive CD8+ T cells sorted from blood. This rearrangement joins TRBV7-9 to TRBJ2-1; D is ambiguous. The CDR3 DNA reads as TGTGCCAGCAGCTTACCGATCGTGGCTAACTACAATGAGCAGTTCTTC. Its translation is CASSLPIVANYNEQFF.